Sequencing of this T cell receptor (beta chain) was carried out in a study of OX40 agonist ivuxolimab in advanced cancers. Study information: At 82.7% male, the cohort had a mean age of roughly 60 years, ranging from roughly 20 to 85. Partial responses occurred in Three dose-escalation patients, one with hepatocellular carcinoma and two with cutaneous melanoma. Study-wide points: In general, CD8+ T cells held more expanded clones than CD4+ did, on average. At doses 0.1 to 3.0 mg/kg, CD4+ and CD8+ clones expanded.

As for this clone: The antigen is not known.

V was trimmed by 6 bases and J by 4 bases, leaving 12 bases between them. The CDR3 has 14 amino acids. Per germline, CDR1 SNHLY and CDR2 FYNNEI. Only in-frame clones appear in the TCRdb table, and some are missing; sequencing was by immunoSEQ multiplex PCR. The table lists some 77,000 clones, just over 85% of them singletons. The chain joins TRBV2 to TRBJ2-2; tentatively, D is TRBD1 or TRBD2 (6 bases each). The sequences come from CD4+ or CD8+ T cells sorted from blood, collected in a trial of the OX40 agonist ivuxolimab. This receptor was taken from an adult with an advanced solid tumor such as melanoma, head and neck, liver or kidney cancer. CDR3 sequence (DNA): TGTGCCAGCAGAGCCGGAGGGGGCACCGGGGAGCTGTTTTTT. The encoded protein is CASRAGGGTGELFF. The entire variable domain, with the rest obtained from reference TRBV2 and TRBJ2-2, is as follows: EPEVTQTPSHQVTQMGQEVILRCVPISNHLYFYWYRQILGQKVEFLVSFYNNEISEKSEIFDDQFSVERPDGSNFTLKIRSTKLEDSAMYFCASRAGGGTGELFFGEGSRLTVL.